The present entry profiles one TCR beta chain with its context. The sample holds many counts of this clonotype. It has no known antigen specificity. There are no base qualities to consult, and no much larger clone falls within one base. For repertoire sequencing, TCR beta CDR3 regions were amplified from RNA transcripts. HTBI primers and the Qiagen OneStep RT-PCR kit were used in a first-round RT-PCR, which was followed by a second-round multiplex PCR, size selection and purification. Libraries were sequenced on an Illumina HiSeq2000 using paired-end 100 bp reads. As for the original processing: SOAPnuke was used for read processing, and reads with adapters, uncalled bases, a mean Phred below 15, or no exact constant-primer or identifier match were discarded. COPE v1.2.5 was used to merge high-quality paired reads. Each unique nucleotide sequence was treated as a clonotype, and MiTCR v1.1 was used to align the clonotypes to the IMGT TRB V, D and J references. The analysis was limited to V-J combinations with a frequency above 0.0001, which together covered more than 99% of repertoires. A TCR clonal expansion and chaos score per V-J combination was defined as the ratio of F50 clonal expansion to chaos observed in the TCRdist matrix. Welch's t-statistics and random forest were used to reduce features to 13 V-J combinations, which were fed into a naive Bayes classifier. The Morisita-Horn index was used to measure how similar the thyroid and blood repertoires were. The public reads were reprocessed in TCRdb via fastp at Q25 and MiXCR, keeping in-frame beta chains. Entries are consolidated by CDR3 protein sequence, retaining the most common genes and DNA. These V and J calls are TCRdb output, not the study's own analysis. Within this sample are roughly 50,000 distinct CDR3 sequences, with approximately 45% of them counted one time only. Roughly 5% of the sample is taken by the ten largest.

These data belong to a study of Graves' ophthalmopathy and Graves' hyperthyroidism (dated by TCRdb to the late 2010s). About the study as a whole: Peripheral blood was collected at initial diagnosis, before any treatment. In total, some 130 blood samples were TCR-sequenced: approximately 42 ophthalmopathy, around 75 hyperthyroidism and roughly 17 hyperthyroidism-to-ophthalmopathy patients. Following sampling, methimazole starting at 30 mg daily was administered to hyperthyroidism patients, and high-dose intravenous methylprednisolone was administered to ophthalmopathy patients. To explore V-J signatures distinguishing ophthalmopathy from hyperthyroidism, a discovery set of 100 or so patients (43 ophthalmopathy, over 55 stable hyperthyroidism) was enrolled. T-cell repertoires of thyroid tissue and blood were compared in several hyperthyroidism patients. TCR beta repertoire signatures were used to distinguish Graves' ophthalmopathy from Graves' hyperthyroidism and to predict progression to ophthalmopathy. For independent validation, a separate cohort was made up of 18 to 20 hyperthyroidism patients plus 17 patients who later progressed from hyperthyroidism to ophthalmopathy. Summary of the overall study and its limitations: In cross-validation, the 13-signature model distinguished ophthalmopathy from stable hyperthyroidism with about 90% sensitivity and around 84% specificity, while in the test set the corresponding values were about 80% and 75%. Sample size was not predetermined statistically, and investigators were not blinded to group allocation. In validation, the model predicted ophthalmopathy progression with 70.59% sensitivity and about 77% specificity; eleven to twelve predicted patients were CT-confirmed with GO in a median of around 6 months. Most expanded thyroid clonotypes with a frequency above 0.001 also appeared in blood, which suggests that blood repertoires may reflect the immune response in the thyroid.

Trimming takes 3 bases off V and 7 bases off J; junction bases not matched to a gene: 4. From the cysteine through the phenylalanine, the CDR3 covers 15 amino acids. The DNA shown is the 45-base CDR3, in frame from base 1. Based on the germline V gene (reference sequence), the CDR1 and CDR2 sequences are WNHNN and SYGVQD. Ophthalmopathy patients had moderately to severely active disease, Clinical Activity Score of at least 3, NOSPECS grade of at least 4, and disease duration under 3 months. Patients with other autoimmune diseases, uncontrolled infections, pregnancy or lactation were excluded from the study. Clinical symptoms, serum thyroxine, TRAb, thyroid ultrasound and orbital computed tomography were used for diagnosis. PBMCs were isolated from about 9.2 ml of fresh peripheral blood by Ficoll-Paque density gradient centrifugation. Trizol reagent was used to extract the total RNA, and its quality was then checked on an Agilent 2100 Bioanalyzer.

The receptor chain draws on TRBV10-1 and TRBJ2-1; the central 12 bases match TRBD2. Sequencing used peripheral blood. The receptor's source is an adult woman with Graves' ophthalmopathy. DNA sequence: TGCGCCAGCAGTGACGACGGGACTAGCGGGAATGAGCAGTTCTTC. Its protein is CASSDDGTSGNEQFF.